These 10 T cell receptor beta chains share one sample of origin, sequenced in a study of T cells in Graves' hyperthyroidism and ophthalmopathy (dated by TCRdb to between 2018 and 2021). The protocol used for the library was multiplex PCR. Sequenced using an Illumina HiSeq 2000. Amplification of TCR beta CDR3 regions was carried out from RNA transcripts. The first round of RT-PCR for the TCR CDR3 was performed with the HTBI primer set and the Qiagen OneStep RT-PCR kit. TCRdb reanalyzed the raw reads on its own, using fastp at Q25 for trimming and MiXCR for clone calling, and kept in-frame beta chains. Rows matching on CDR3 protein sequence are summarized as one entry with the most common DNA and genes. The sample data list about 720,000 distinct CDR3 sequences, and 16% of these were observed just once. The ten largest clones represent approximately 8.4% of the sample. Source material: blood. The receptors were gathered from a man aged 18 to 30 with Graves' hyperthyroidism.

This clonotype has at least ten counts. This chain connects TRBV7-9 to TRBJ2-2; maybe TRBD1 (5 bases). Looked up from germline, CDR1 is SEHNR and CDR2 is FQNEAQ (reference sequence). Trimming stripped 3 bases from V and 7 bases from J, with 9 bases between. The CDR3 is 13 residues long. The CDR3 DNA reads TGTGCCAGCAGCTTCCCAGGGATCGGGGAGCTGTTTTTT. Residues: CASSFPGIGELFF.

This clonotype has ten or more counts. The V gene is TRBV10-3, the J gene TRBJ2-5; unclear D gene. Trimming left V 3 bases short and J 5 bases short, with 7 bases between. The CDR3 length is 12 residues. Germline V gene sequence: CDR1 ENHRY, CDR2 SYGVKD. CDR3: CAISDGLETQYF. In nucleotides, the CDR3 is TGTGCCATCAGTGACGGTCTCGAGACCCAGTACTTC.

This clonotype came up many times. The chain carries TRBV18 and TRBJ1-4; the D is unclear. This CDR3 has 16 residues. V lost 0 bases and J lost 2, with 10 bases in between. In germline, CDR1 is KGHSH, CDR2 LQKENI. In DNA, the CDR3 is TGTGCCAGCTCACCACCCTCCCGTCCTACTAATGAAAAACTGTTTTTT. Translating gives CASSPPSRPTNEKLFF.

This clonotype appeared a few times. This rearrangement joins TRBV7-9 to TRBJ2-7; perhaps TRBD2 as D (6 bases). Trimming stripped 7 bases from V and 2 bases from J, with 12 bases between. CDR1 and CDR2 from the germline V gene are SEHNR and FQNEAQ (reference sequence). The CDR3 has 13 residues. This chain's CDR3 is CASTAAGPYEQYF. For the CDR3, the DNA is TGTGCCAGCACCGCAGCGGGTCCCTACGAGCAGTACTTC.

V gene TRBV27 combines with J gene TRBJ2-1; D is unclear. Germline V gives CDR1 MNHEY, CDR2 SMNVEV (reference sequence). The CDR3 covers 11 residues. Trimming removed 5 bases at V and 8 bases at J, with 7 bases between. The CDR3 here is CASSNSDEQFF. CDR3 DNA: TGTGCCAGCAGTAATTCTGATGAGCAGTTCTTC.

The chain employs TRBV12-3 or TRBV12-4 and TRBJ1-1; no clear D gene. V was cut by 3 bases and J by 4 bases, with 9 bases left in between. CDR3 length: 13 amino acids. CDR3 amino acids: CASSFVVATEAFF. In DNA, the CDR3 is TGTGCCAGCAGTTTCGTGGTCGCCACTGAAGCTTTCTTT.

The V gene is TRBV30, the J gene TRBJ1-2; unclear D gene. Germline CDR1 reads GTSNPN; CDR2 reads SVGIG (reference sequence). The CDR3 loop spans 12 amino acids. V was clipped by 5 bases and J by 6 bases, with 13 bases between them. The CDR3 coding sequence is TGTGCCTGGTACATTAGTAAGGATGGCTACACCTTC. Encoded protein: CAWYISKDGYTF.

This clonotype was found many times. V and J are TRBV28 and TRBJ2-3, with TRBD1 matching over 9 bases. The junction had 9 bases not matched to a gene; V was cut back by 7 bases and J by 4 bases. The CDR3 covers 15 residues. The germline CDR1 and CDR2 sequences are MDHEN and SYDVKM. The CDR3 DNA is TGTGCCAGCAATCTACCACAGGGGGCCGCAGATACGCAGTATTTT. It encodes CASNLPQGAADTQYF.

This rearrangement joins TRBV7-8 to TRBJ2-3; D may be TRBD1 or TRBD2 (5 bases each). V lost 7 bases, J lost 5 bases, and 13 bases lay in between. The CDR3 is 13 amino acids. Germline V gene sequence: CDR1 SGHVS, CDR2 FQNEAQ. Here the CDR3 reads CASITMRGDTQYF. DNA of the CDR3: TGTGCCAGCATCACGATGAGGGGAGATACGCAGTATTTT.

This clonotype was seen only a few times. CDR3 sequence: CASSPIPTEFGPDTQYF. The CDR3 DNA is TGTGCCAGCAGCCCAATCCCGACTGAGTTTGGGCCAGATACGCAGTATTTT. V gene TRBV7-2 combines with J gene TRBJ2-3, with D uncertain. Germline-derived CDR1 and CDR2 are SGHTA and FQGNSA. The CDR3 sequence is 17 residues long. Between the trimmed V and J ends, which lost 5 bases and 4 bases, there was a span of 22 bases.